The entry that follows covers one TCR beta chain sequence. This entry belongs to a study of blood T cell repertoires in COVID-19. As for the study in general: Specimens from acute and convalescent COVID-19 originated in the United States, Italy and Spain. PBMCs, B-cell-depleted T cells, or T cells were the source of the cDNA or gDNA that made up the material.

Seattle enrolled patients during active infection and tracked them longitudinally. As originally analysed: Amplification of reference gene primers was used by the study to estimate nucleated cell counts. Assay: immunoSEQ multiplex PCR; the TCRdb copy retains only in-frame clones and omits some. V, J and clone size were drawn from that table, and D and trimming were deduced from the DNA. The repertoire has around 440,000 clones, about 91% of them found once; the top ten carry about 12%. V lost 3 bases and J 2 bases, leaving 13 bases between the germline ends. Germline values: CDR1 SSHAT, CDR2 FNYEAQ (reference sequence). The CDR3 extends over 15 amino acids.

The chain has TRBV7-7 and TRBJ2-5, with a weak D call TRBD1 (6 bases). The clonotype comes from a woman in her fifties or sixties with COVID-19, enrolled during active disease. Sequencing was carried out using peripheral blood. CDR3 coding DNA: TGTGCCAGCAGCTTGGACAGTTACGATCAAGAGACCCAGTACTTC. It yields the protein CASSLDSYDQETQYF.